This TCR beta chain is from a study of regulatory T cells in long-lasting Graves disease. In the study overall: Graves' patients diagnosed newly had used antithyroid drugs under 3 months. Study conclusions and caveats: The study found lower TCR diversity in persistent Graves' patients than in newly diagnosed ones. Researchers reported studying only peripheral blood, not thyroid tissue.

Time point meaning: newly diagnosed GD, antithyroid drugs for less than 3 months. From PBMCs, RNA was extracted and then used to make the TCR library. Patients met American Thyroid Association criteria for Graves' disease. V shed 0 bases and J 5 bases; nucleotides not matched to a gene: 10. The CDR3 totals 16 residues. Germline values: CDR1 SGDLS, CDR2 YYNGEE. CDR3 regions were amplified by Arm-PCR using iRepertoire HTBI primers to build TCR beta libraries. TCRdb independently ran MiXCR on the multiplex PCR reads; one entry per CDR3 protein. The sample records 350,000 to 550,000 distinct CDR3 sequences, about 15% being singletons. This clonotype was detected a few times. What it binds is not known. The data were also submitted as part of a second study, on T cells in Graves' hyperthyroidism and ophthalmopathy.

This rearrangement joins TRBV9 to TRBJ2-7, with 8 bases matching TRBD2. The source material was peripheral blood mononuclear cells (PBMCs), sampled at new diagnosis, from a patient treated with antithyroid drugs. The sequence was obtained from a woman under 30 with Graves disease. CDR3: CASSVALKAGEHEQYF. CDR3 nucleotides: TGTGCCAGCAGCGTAGCCCTAAAAGCGGGAGAGCACGAGCAGTACTTC.